These T cell receptor beta chains were read from a single sample in a study of human T cells and chemical hapten exposure. Each CDR3 protein gets one entry after TCRdb re-called the RACE reads with MiXCR. The data show some 400,000 distinct CDR3 sequences, with 4% to 5.5% seen just once and about 2.1% held by the top ten. Sequenced material: whole blood, taken in connection with sensitization to the hapten diphenylcyclopropenone (DPC). Receptors were obtained from a woman in her fifties or sixties with alopecia areata. Some clones in this sample may be carry-over from other donors' samples. CDR3s leave out the opening cysteine and the closing phenylalanine or tryptophan.

v_call	cdr3_aa
TRBV24-1	ATSDISAASTDTQY
TRBV13	ASSRGGEETQY
TRBV12-3/TRBV12-4	ASSYTGYTEAF
TRBV11-3	ASSLKLNTEAF
TRBV9	ASKEEDSSYEQY
TRBV29-1	SVKQGSGYGYT
TRBV20-1	SARRKWYGAESYEQY
TRBV20-1	SASVAPKNIQY
TRBV10-3	AILIADTQY
TRBV4-3	ASSQDRWLLSTDTQY
TRBV5-1	ASSLAQGANTGELF
TRBV7-2	ASRRAPPEVDTQY
TRBV6-2/TRBV6-3	ASSLYKGGYEQY
TRBV12-3/TRBV12-4	ASSLGDSRNIQY
TRBV2	ASSENTLSNQPQH
TRBV28	ASRVQGAPGHEQY
TRBV6-1	ASGPNRVPTYEQY
TRBV4-2	ASSQDPNTEAF
TRBV20-1	SAPPLGSGSSYNEQF
TRBV29-1	SGIADYNEQF
TRBV9	ASSPGQSYNSPLH
TRBV2	ASTTDGILTGELF
TRBV6-1	ASSEQTDTQY
TRBV6-5	ASSWGRANSYNEQF
TRBV20-1	SARGSGNSPLH
TRBV2	ASSDSPRSNYGYT
TRBV24-1	ATSDFQGQLNYGYT
TRBV7-3	ASSLAGTSGGETQY
TRBV7-8	ASSLGVGRKNYGYT
TRBV7-9	APIANTGELF
TRBV5-6	ASRPMAGGPGDEQF
TRBV29-1	SVVAMTNTDTQY
TRBV5-6	ASSLYRDRVTEAF
TRBV18	ASSAPRTSGLLEQF
TRBV6-6	ASNERVDQPQH
TRBV12-3/TRBV12-4	ASSLAHRQGARYEQY
TRBV14	ASSPPRRGEAEAF
TRBV20-1	SARRQGRNTEAF
TRBV28	ASRMDRGGTEAF
TRBV27	ASSLSSGQGAYYGYT
TRBV5-6	ASSSPPTDTQY
TRBV11-2	ASSQDWSTGELF
TRBV7-9	ASSSPQGQETQY
TRBV19	AGGSSIFGNEQF